These 21 T cell receptor beta chains share one sample of origin, sequenced in a study of T cells after yellow fever vaccination (dated by TCRdb to between 2018 and 2020). The sample's treatment or condition label is to be understood as: live attenuated yellow fever vaccine strain. Library preparation was by 5' RACE. TCRdb shows the sequencer as Illumina NovaSeq 6000. TCRdb reprocessing: public reads trimmed at Q25 with fastp, clones called with MiXCR, in-frame beta chains kept. Every distinct CDR3 protein forms one entry, paired with its most common genes and DNA. This sample comprises some 260,000 distinct CDR3 sequences, roughly 4.8% of them detected only once. The ten most abundant clones make up less than 3.5% of the sample. Sample: CD4+ T cells sorted from PBMCs, taken on the day of the yellow fever booster vaccination. Receptor source: a young man who received the YFV17D yellow fever vaccine.

This clonotype was counted a few times. The genes are TRBV25-1 and TRBJ2-7, with 8 bases aligning to TRBD1. Germline V gene sequence: CDR1 MGHDK, CDR2 SYGVNS. The trim removed 10 bases at V and 2 bases at J, leaving 10 bases unmatched. The length of the CDR3 is 14 residues. CDR3 coding DNA: TGTGCCACCCTCAGGGACAGGTACCCCTACGAGCAGTACTTC. Protein: CATLRDRYPYEQYF.

This clonotype was seen a few times. The junction does not match germline at one end; this may be a read error. The gene calls are TRBV2 and TRBJ2-5; 10 bases map to TRBD2. The V gene's germline CDR1 is SNHLY and CDR2 FYNNEI. The CDR3 is 16 residues long. For the CDR3, the DNA is TGTGCCAGCAGAGAAGACCTAGCGGGGGCCCAAGAGACCCAGTACTTC. Protein: CASREDLAGAQETQYF.

The rearrangement uses TRBV4-3 and TRBJ2-2; 8 bases match TRBD2. Unmatched junction bases numbered 7, after V lost 6 bases and J lost 4 bases. The CDR3 has 15 residues. Germline V gene lookup returns CDR1 LGHNA and CDR2 YSLEER. The CDR3 sequence is CASSPAGALTGELFF. In nucleotides, the CDR3 is TGCGCCAGCAGTCCAGCGGGGGCCCTCACCGGGGAGCTGTTTTTT.

This chain connects TRBV7-2 to TRBJ2-7; D assignment may be TRBD1 or TRBD2 (5 bases each). The CDR3 extends over 12 amino acids. V was shortened by 3 bases and J by 7 bases, with 10 bases between the two germline ends. The germline V gene has CDR1 SGHTA and CDR2 FQGNSA. This chain's CDR3 is CASSFPGTEQYF. As DNA, the CDR3 is TGTGCCAGCAGCTTTCCCGGGACGGAGCAGTACTTC.

This clonotype was counted many times. This rearrangement joins TRBV20-1 to TRBJ2-3, with 13 bases fitting TRBD2. The CDR3 consists of 17 residues. The trim removed 4 bases at V and 1 base at J, leaving 8 bases unmatched. CDR1 and CDR2 (germline): DFQATT, SNEGSKA (reference sequence). CDR3 bases: TGCAGTGCTACGACTAGCGGGGGGAAAAGTGGCACAGATACGCAGTATTTT. This translates into CSATTSGGKSGTDTQYF.

This clonotype has only a few counts. This CDR3 reads CASSVAGRFGGELFF. DNA of the CDR3: TGTGCCAGCAGCGTAGCGGGGAGGTTCGGCGGGGAGCTGTTTTTT. The rearrangement links TRBV9 to TRBJ2-2; D possibly corresponds to TRBD2 (6 bases). This CDR3 comprises 15 residues. The V end lost 0 bases, the J end lost 7 bases, and 13 bases lay between the germline ends. Germline V lookup: CDR1 SGDLS, CDR2 YYNGEE.

This clonotype was picked up a small number of times. This sequence joins TRBV6-5 and TRBJ2-3, with TRBD1 matching 8 bases. V shed 5 bases and J 0 bases; nucleotides not matched to a gene: 13. This CDR3 region has 18 residues. Germline CDR1 reads MNHEY; CDR2 reads SVGAGI. CDR3 sequence: CASSARTGKGVSTDTQYF. As DNA, the CDR3 is TGTGCCAGCAGTGCCCGGACAGGGAAGGGAGTAAGCACAGATACGCAGTATTTT.

This clonotype was seen many times. The chain employs TRBV7-2 and TRBJ2-2; no firm D call. Germline CDR1 is SGHTA and CDR2 is FQGNSA. V was cut by 3 bases and J by 6 bases, with 5 bases left in between. The length of the CDR3 is 12 residues. The CDR3 DNA reads TGTGCCAGCAGCTTTAAGCCCGGGGAGCTGTTTTTT. Protein product: CASSFKPGELFF.

A few counts support this clonotype. This rearrangement joins TRBV5-5 to TRBJ1-2, with a possible D match to TRBD1 (6 bases). Germline CDR1 and CDR2: SGHKS and YYEKEE (reference sequence). Trimming cost V 0 bases and J 6 bases, with 21 bases left between them. CDR3 size: 17 residues. The CDR3 region has the DNA TGTGCCAGCAGCTTGGTCCTTCGACAGGCGGACGCCCATGGCTACACCTTC. Translation: CASSLVLRQADAHGYTF.

The gene calls are TRBV29-1 and TRBJ1-5; 7 bases are shared with TRBD1. Germline CDR1 SQVTM, CDR2 ANQGSEA. The CDR3 contains 13 residues. V was clipped by 4 bases and J by 6 bases; unmatched bases: 6. CDR3 protein: CSVGQGLGQPQHF. CDR3 DNA sequence: TGCAGCGTTGGACAGGGTCTTGGTCAGCCCCAGCATTTT.

This clonotype was recorded at least ten times. The chain couples TRBV6-2 or TRBV6-3 to TRBJ1-1, with a weak D call TRBD1 (5 bases). The germline V gene has CDR1 MNHEY and CDR2 SVGEGT. V was cut by 0 bases and J by 4 bases, with 9 bases left in between. The CDR3 length is 14 residues. The CDR3 DNA reads as TGTGCCAGCAGTTACTCGACGGGGGGCACTGAAGCTTTCTTT. It is translated as CASSYSTGGTEAFF.

The V call is TRBV5-1, the J call TRBJ2-7; D is possibly TRBD1 (6 bases). Germline CDR1 is SGHRS and CDR2 is YFSETQ. The CDR3 runs to 15 residues. V gave up 5 bases and J gave up 2 bases, with 17 bases separating them. CDR3 nucleotides: TGCGCCAGCAGACGAACCAGGGGCTCGCCCTACGAGCAGTACTTC. Translation: CASRRTRGSPYEQYF.

Only a few counts were recorded for this clonotype. This rearrangement joins TRBV18 to TRBJ2-7; either TRBD1 or TRBD2 may supply D (5 bases each). Germline V lookup: CDR1 KGHSH, CDR2 LQKENI. V lost 3 bases and J 6 bases, leaving 12 bases between the germline ends. The CDR3 has 13 residues. CDR3 nucleotide sequence: TGTGCCAGCTCACCCCTCTCTGGGACCGAGCAGTACGTC. It yields the protein CASSPLSGTEQYV.

This clonotype has ten or more counts. CDR3 amino acids: CATSDTFYAGSTGELFF. The CDR3 nucleotides read TGTGCCACCAGTGATACATTTTACGCAGGGAGCACCGGGGAGCTGTTTTTT. The chain carries TRBV24-1 and TRBJ2-2; D is perhaps TRBD1 or TRBD2 (5 bases each). The CDR3 spans 17 residues. With 3 bases removed from V and 4 bases from J, the gap between germline ends came to 17 bases. The germline V gene encodes CDR1 KGHDR and CDR2 SFDVKD.

Comments on this clonotype: Relative to the germline gene, one junction end is altered; a read error may explain this. The V and J genes are TRBV5-6 and TRBJ2-2; tentative D call: TRBD1 (6 bases). Germline assignment: CDR1 SGHDT and CDR2 YYEEEE. The CDR3 is made up of 14 amino acids. CDR3 region: CASSSNPGQESSVF. CDR3 DNA sequence: TGTGCCAGCAGCTCGAACCCGGGACAAGAATCGTCGGTTTTT.

This clonotype was seen many times. J is TRBJ1-5 and V is TRBV5-1; D call uncertain. The CDR3 has 13 amino acids. The V gene's germline CDR1 is SGHRS and CDR2 YFSETQ. Trimming cost V 2 bases and J 4 bases, with 7 bases left between them. CDR3 amino acids: CASSFEGNQPQHF. CDR3 sequence (DNA): TGCGCCAGCAGCTTCGAGGGTAATCAGCCCCAGCATTTT.

This clonotype was picked up many times. V is TRBV7-2 and J is TRBJ2-5; 8 bases fit TRBD1. J gave up 5 bases and V 5 bases, and 10 bases lay outside the gene matches. From germline, CDR1 is SGHTA and CDR2 FQGNSA. There are 15 residues in the CDR3. CDR3 loop: CASSPRQGHGETQYF. The CDR3 DNA reads TGTGCCAGCAGCCCGAGACAGGGGCACGGGGAGACCCAGTACTTC.

This clonotype was counted a few times. The V and J genes are TRBV9 and TRBJ1-5; D gene unclear. Per the germline V gene, CDR1 is SGDLS and CDR2 is YYNGEE. Trimming took 0 bases from V and 0 from J, leaving 7 bases between them. The CDR3 contains 15 residues. CDR3 nucleotides: TGTGCCAGCAGCGTAGGAGATTATAGCAATCAGCCCCAGCATTTT. This translates into CASSVGDYSNQPQHF. Filled out from reference TRBV9 and TRBJ1-5, the complete variable domain reads DSGVTQTPKHLITATGQRVTLRCSPRSGDLSVYWYQQSLDQGLQFLIQYYNGEERAKGNILERFSAQQFPDLHSELNLSSLELGDSALYFCASSVGDYSNQPQHFGDGTRLSIL.

This clonotype was detected a few times. The chain has TRBV20-1 and TRBJ1-1; D is ambiguous. The CDR3 has 16 residues. CDR1 is DFQATT, CDR2 SNEGSKA, per germline (reference sequence). Trimming shortened V by 1 base and J by 5 bases, and 20 bases separated the two germline ends. The CDR3 is CSARVPAGNRMTEAFF. CDR3 DNA: TGCAGTGCTAGAGTGCCCGCCGGGAACCGCATGACTGAAGCTTTCTTT.

The chain combines TRBV11-2 with TRBJ2-6; D remains unclear. There are 18 residues in the CDR3. CDR1 and CDR2 from the germline V gene are SGHAT and FQNNGV. Trimming removed 4 bases from V and 0 bases from J, with 16 bases in between. The CDR3 reads CASSSPRTVSSGANVLTF. CDR3 DNA: TGTGCCAGCAGCTCACCCAGGACGGTGAGCTCTGGGGCCAACGTCCTGACTTTC.

This clonotype was detected only a few times. V and J are TRBV11-1 and TRBJ2-5; the D gene is possibly TRBD2 (5 bases). V was trimmed by 5 bases and J by 3 bases, leaving 10 bases between them. Germline CDR1 SGHAT, CDR2 FQDESV (reference sequence). The CDR3 has 13 amino acids. CDR3 loop: CASSRYGKETQYF. The CDR3 region has the DNA TGTGCCAGCAGCCGGTACGGGAAAGAGACCCAGTACTTC.